This is a list of T cell receptor beta chains from one sample in a study of TIL therapy for anti-PD-1-resistant metastatic lung cancer. Sequencing used immunoSEQ multiplex PCR; TCRdb keeps in-frame clones, though not all of them. The sample contains about 25,000 clones, roughly 72% of which appear only once. The sequenced sample was tumor tissue, obtained at baseline. Every receptor here comes from a person aged 25-85 years with non-small cell lung cancer. Each CDR3 is given with its conserved first and last residue. The D gene is left open where the match is weak. A clone size is listed for some rows: how often the clone was seen (once, few, many), or a class if it is expanded.

. | TRBJ1-2 | TRBV6-1 | . | CASSGRTGFYGYTF | TGTGCCAGCAGTGGCCGAACAGGGTTCTATGGCTACACCTTC
. | TRBJ1-2 | TRBV5-1 | medium-sized | CASSLGGTAINYGYTF | TGCGCCAGCAGCTTGGGTGGGACCGCTATTAACTATGGCTACACCTTC
. | TRBJ1-2 | TRBV5-6 | . | CASSLDITNYGYTF | TGTGCCAGCAGCTTGGACATAACTAACTATGGCTACACCTTC
. | TRBJ1-6 | TRBV7-9 | few | CASRPDGDNSPLHF | TGTGCCAGCAGACCGGACGGAGATAATTCACCCCTCCACTTT
. | TRBJ2-3 | TRBV11-2 | . | CASSPGADTQYF | TGTGCCAGCAGCCCGGGGGCAGATACGCAGTATTTT
. | TRBJ1-1 | TRBV5-1 | . | CASSLDSLTEAFF | TGCGCCAGCAGTCTGGACAGTTTGACTGAAGCTTTCTTT
. | TRBJ2-2 | TRBV29-1 | . | CSALGGTNSGELFF | TGCAGCGCCCTAGGGGGGACTAACAGCGGGGAGCTGTTTTTT
. | TRBJ2-7 | TRBV7-2 | . | CASSLEGGRGYEQYF | TGTGCCAGCAGCTTAGAGGGAGGACGGGGGTACGAGCAGTACTTC
. | TRBJ2-2 | TRBV25-1 | . | CASSPGTPRYPGELFF | TGTGCCAGCAGTCCCGGGACTCCACGCTACCCCGGGGAGCTGTTTTTT
TRBD2 | TRBJ2-7 | TRBV4-2 | once | CASSQEAGGPYEQYF | TGTGCCAGCAGCCAAGAAGCGGGGGGGCCCTACGAGCAGTACTTC
. | TRBJ1-4 | TRBV14 | once | CASSHRDEKLFF | TGTGCCAGCAGCCACCGGGACGAAAAACTGTTTTTT
. | TRBJ1-5 | TRBV27 | . | CASSPAITGQSSYSNQPQHF | TGTGCCAGCAGTCCAGCAATCACAGGACAGAGTAGCTATAGCAATCAGCCCCAGCATTTT
TRBD1 | TRBJ1-2 | TRBV6-5 | . | CASSEQGYGYTF | TGTGCCAGCAGTGAACAGGGGTATGGCTACACCTTC
. | TRBJ2-5 | TRBV4-3 | . | CASSQDGGRGGETQYF | TGCGCCAGCAGCCAAGATGGTGGCAGGGGCGGGGAGACCCAGTACTTC
TRBD2 | TRBJ2-5 | TRBV6-1 | . | CASSEGPAGEEATQYF | TGTGCCAGCAGTGAAGGCCCAGCGGGGGAGGAAGCGACCCAGTACTTC
. | TRBJ1-1 | TRBV7-9 | . | CASMDRTNSAEAFF | TGTGCCAGCATGGACCGGACAAATAGCGCTGAAGCTTTCTTT
. | TRBJ1-2 | TRBV7-2 | . | CASSLSAGGSGYTF | TGTGCCAGCAGCTTATCGGCTGGGGGCTCTGGCTACACCTTC
. | TRBJ2-5 | TRBV7-9 | . | CASSHLPTGQETQYF | TGTGCCAGCAGCCATCTACCGACAGGCCAAGAGACCCAGTACTTC
TRBD1 | TRBJ1-1 | TRBV5-1 | . | CASRPGQLNTEAFF | TGCGCCAGCAGGCCGGGACAGTTGAACACTGAAGCTTTCTTT
TRBD1 | TRBJ1-1 | TRBV5-1 | . | CASTTGTGGIMNTEAFF | TGCGCCAGCACGACCGGGACAGGGGGTATAATGAACACTGAAGCTTTCTTT
. | TRBJ2-3 | TRBV7-6 | . | CASSIQGRRTDTQYF | TGTGCCAGCAGCATACAAGGCAGGCGGACAGATACGCAGTATTTT
. | TRBJ2-7 | TRBV19 | . | CASSPPRQGIGFSYEQYF | TGTGCCAGTAGCCCCCCTCGCCAGGGAATCGGGTTCTCCTACGAGCAGTACTTC
. | TRBJ2-7 | TRBV2 | . | CASSATVSYEQYF | TGTGCCAGCAGTGCGACTGTTTCCTACGAGCAGTACTTC
TRBD2 | TRBJ2-1 | TRBV6-4 | few | CASSDSTSGGAEQFF | TGTGCCAGCAGTGACTCGACTAGCGGGGGGGCTGAGCAGTTCTTC
. | TRBJ1-2 | TRBV13 | . | CASSLGGPGGGYTF | TGTGCCAGCAGCTTGGGGGGTCCGGGAGGTGGCTACACCTTC
TRBD2 | TRBJ2-3 | TRBV7-6 | . | CASSLGPGLAGGRVDTQYF | TGTGCCAGCAGTCTAGGCCCGGGACTAGCGGGGGGCCGGGTGGATACGCAGTATTTT
. | TRBJ1-2 | TRBV27 | medium-sized | CASSLYASSYGYTF | TGTGCCAGCAGTTTATACGCCAGTTCCTATGGCTACACCTTC
. | TRBJ1-1 | TRBV2 | few | CASSEIPGHYTEAFF | TGTGCCAGCAGTGAAATCCCCGGACACTACACTGAAGCTTTCTTT
. | TRBJ2-3 | TRBV6-4 | once | CASSPSGGKGADTQYF | TGTGCCAGCAGTCCGAGCGGCGGGAAGGGAGCAGATACGCAGTATTTT
TRBD2 | TRBJ2-3 | TRBV5-1 | once | CASSYRTSGGASDTQYF | TGCGCCAGCAGCTACCGGACTAGCGGGGGGGCATCAGATACGCAGTATTTT
. | TRBJ2-5 | TRBV5-6 | . | CASSLVTQETQYF | TGTGCCAGCAGCTTGGTTACCCAAGAGACCCAGTACTTC
. | TRBJ1-6 | TRBV5-4 | medium-sized | CASSSLFNSPLHF | TGTGCCAGCAGCTCTCTGTTTAATTCACCCCTCCACTTT
. | TRBJ2-5 | TRBV5-1 | few | CASSSPRGAETQYF | TGCGCCAGCAGCTCCCCCAGGGGGGCGGAGACCCAGTACTTC
. | TRBJ2-3 | TRBV4-1 | . | CASMGLTDTQYF | TGCGCCAGCATGGGGTTGACAGATACGCAGTATTTT
. | TRBJ2-7 | TRBV4-1 | . | CASSPAVGIYEQYF | TGCGCCAGCAGCCCGGCAGTGGGGATCTACGAGCAGTACTTC
. | TRBJ1-5 | TRBV30 | . | CAWSVKGDSNQPQHF | TGTGCCTGGAGTGTAAAGGGGGATAGCAATCAGCCCCAGCATTTT
TRBD1 | TRBJ1-4 | TRBV25-1 | . | CASSGTGWYEKLFF | TGTGCCAGCAGTGGGACAGGGTGGTACGAAAAACTGTTTTTT
. | TRBJ1-2 | TRBV10-3 | few | CAISESGGTDGYTF | TGTGCCATCAGTGAGTCGGGGGGAACGGATGGCTACACCTTC
. | TRBJ1-2 | TRBV11-2 | . | CASSRSEVYRGYTF | TGTGCCAGCAGCCGCTCGGAGGTGTATCGAGGCTACACCTTC
. | TRBJ2-1 | TRBV15 | . | CATSRDPGAAGFSYNEQFF | TGTGCCACCAGCAGAGATCCAGGGGCTGCGGGCTTTTCCTACAATGAGCAGTTCTTC
TRBD1 | TRBJ1-2 | TRBV11-3 | . | CASSRQGHYGYTF | TGTGCCAGCAGCCGACAGGGACACTATGGCTACACCTTC
TRBD1 | TRBJ2-7 | TRBV7-2 | . | CASTGLDRGPYEQYF | TGTGCCAGCACCGGGCTGGACAGGGGGCCGTACGAGCAGTACTTC
. | TRBJ1-2 | TRBV30 | . | CACGARANYGYTF | TGTGCCTGTGGGGCGAGAGCTAACTATGGCTACACCTTC
TRBD1 | TRBJ1-3 | TRBV7-3 | . | CASSLIGTGNTIYF | TGTGCCAGCAGCTTAATAGGGACAGGGAACACCATATATTTT
. | TRBJ2-7 | TRBV5-4 | once | CASSWDSLYEQYF | TGTGCCAGCAGTTGGGACTCGCTCTACGAGCAGTACTTC
TRBD2 | TRBJ2-5 | TRBV4-1 | . | CASSQIAGGRETQYF | TGCGCCAGCAGCCAAATAGCGGGGGGGCGGGAGACCCAGTACTTC
. | TRBJ1-4 | TRBV2 | . | CASGSNEKLFF | TGTGCCAGCGGGTCGAATGAAAAACTGTTTTTT
TRBD1 | TRBJ2-7 | TRBV14 | . | CASSQDWARDRGNEQYF | TGTGCCAGCAGCCAAGATTGGGCGCGGGACAGGGGTAACGAGCAGTACTTC
. | TRBJ1-4 | TRBV30 | once | CAWSVRALREKLFF | TGTGCCTGGAGTGTACGGGCCCTAAGGGAAAAACTGTTTTTT
. | TRBJ2-3 | TRBV19 | . | CASPFLRPRSGGSTDTQYF | TGTGCCAGTCCTTTCCTCCGGCCTAGATCGGGGGGCAGTACAGATACGCAGTATTTT
. | TRBJ1-2 | TRBV29-1 | . | CSVDWGPGGYTF | TGCAGCGTTGATTGGGGGCCGGGTGGCTACACCTTC
TRBD1 | TRBJ2-3 | TRBV4-1 | . | CASSQDGTGDPRTQYF | TGCGCCAGCAGCCAAGACGGGACAGGAGACCCCCGGACGCAGTATTTT
. | TRBJ1-6 | TRBV16 | . | CASSQSAARSSPLHF | TGTGCCAGCAGCCAATCCGCCGCAAGAAGCTCACCCCTCCACTTT
. | TRBJ2-6 | TRBV28 | few | CASSSSGSFVRANVLTF | TGTGCCAGCAGTTCCTCGGGCTCCTTCGTTAGAGCCAACGTCCTGACTTTC
TRBD1 | TRBJ1-1 | TRBV6-1 | . | CASSWDSNTEAFF | TGTGCCAGCAGTTGGGACAGCAACACTGAAGCTTTCTTT
. | TRBJ1-1 | TRBV6-5 | . | CASSLYLYTEAFF | TGTGCCAGCAGCCTTTATCTTTACACTGAAGCTTTCTTT